The sequence of this T cell receptor (beta chain) was determined in a study of monozygotic twins with inflammatory bowel disease. Study conclusions and caveats: Since immunosuppressive treatments differed, patient repertoires may have gained added variability.

Germline V CDR1 and CDR2: SGHRS, YFSETQ. This CDR3 has 14 amino acids. On this clonotype itself: Its antigen remains unknown.

TCRdb re-called the 5' RACE reads and shows each CDR3 protein once, DNA omitted. This sample lists some 200,000 distinct CDR3 sequences; its ten largest clones have approximately 1.6%. The sequence came from a human donor with ulcerative colitis or Crohn's disease, or a healthy co-twin of an affected twin (not recorded which). The sequencing input was blood. The chain couples TRBV5-1 to TRBJ1-4; TCRdb's D gene call, TRBD1, goes unchecked for lack of DNA. The CDR3 region is CASSLGQGGEKLFF.